This T cell receptor beta chain was captured by sequencing in a study of cytomegalovirus exposure and HLA in healthy donors. Researchers ran the PCR with 60 Vbeta and 13 Jbeta primers. Assay used: immunoSEQ multiplex PCR; TCRdb lists only in-frame clones, some missing. The data hold some 120,000 clones, with about 78% observed a single time. CDR1 and CDR2 from the germline V gene are SNHLY and FYNNEI. V was clipped by 5 bases and J by 0 bases; unmatched bases: 8. The CDR3 length is 16 residues. A word on this clone: The antigen is undetermined.

Findings and limits, study-wide: Evidence from a later analysis indicated that most CMV-associated TCR beta chains looked HLA-restricted. Later genetic work tied a missense DCLRE1C variant to beta-chain V and J trimming. The analysis excluded some indistinguishable V segments, including TRBV6-2 and TRBV6-3.

The specimen was PBMCs. The chain recombines TRBV2 with TRBJ1-2; 8 bases line up with TRBD1. The TCR comes from a woman aged 40 to 49 in good health and CMV-seropositive. CDR3 bases: TGTGCCAGCAGTTTTGGGACAGGCCTTACTAACTATGGCTACACCTTC. Protein: CASSFGTGLTNYGYTF.